Below, 13 T cell receptor beta chains from the same sample are listed, as sequenced in a study of identical twins. Using its own MiXCR run on the 5' RACE reads, TCRdb lists one record per CDR3 protein. The sample yields fewer than 800,000 distinct CDR3 sequences, 7.1% seen once. These data were likewise used in another study, on yellow fever vaccine responses in identical twins.

The sample was PBMCs. The receptors were gathered from a young woman in good health.

This clonotype was seen repeatedly, ten times or more. V and J are TRBV7-2 and TRBJ2-1; 10 bases match TRBD1. The V gene end was trimmed by 1 base and the J gene end by 7 bases; junction bases not matched to a gene: 7. CDR3 length equals 16 residues. CDR1 SGHTA and CDR2 FQGNSA come from the germline V gene. In DNA form, the CDR3 reads TGTGCCAGCAGCTTAGTAGGGACAGGGGTTTCAAATGAGCAGTTCTTC. Its translation is CASSLVGTGVSNEQFF.

There are a few counts of this clonotype. The chain uses TRBV7-6 and TRBJ2-2; possible D gene TRBD2, 5 bases. Germline V gene sequence: CDR1 SGHVS, CDR2 FNYEAQ. There are 16 residues in the CDR3. The ends were cut back, 3 bases at V and 2 bases at J, with 13 bases in the middle. CDR3 DNA: TGTGCCAGCAGCTTCATGGACTTTCCTAACACCGGGGAGCTGTTTTTT. It encodes CASSFMDFPNTGELFF.

This clonotype has just a few counts. DNA for the CDR3: TGTGCCAGCAGTTTGAGGGACCAGGTCGGGGAGCAGTACTTC. As protein: CASSLRDQVGEQYF. V and J are TRBV12-3 or TRBV12-4 and TRBJ2-7, with D perhaps being TRBD1 or TRBD2 (5 bases each). The ends were cut back, 3 bases at V and 7 bases at J, with 16 bases in the middle. The CDR3 extends over 14 amino acids.

This clonotype was observed at least ten times. The chain is built from TRBV6-6 and TRBJ2-1, with D perhaps matching TRBD2 (6 bases). Germline V lookup: CDR1 MNHNY, CDR2 SVGAGI (reference sequence). V dropped 0 bases and J dropped 10 bases, with 7 bases sitting between them. This CDR3 contains 12 residues. This CDR3 is CASSYSLAEQFF. In nucleotides, the CDR3 is TGTGCCAGCAGTTACTCGCTAGCGGAGCAGTTCTTC.

This clonotype occurred many times. The chain combines TRBV10-3 with TRBJ2-7, with TRBD2 matching 7 bases. Germline V gene lookup returns CDR1 ENHRY and CDR2 SYGVKD. Trimming cost V 4 bases and J 1 base; bases outside gene matches: 10. The CDR3 sequence is 16 residues long. The CDR3 bases are TGTGCCATCAGTGGAAAAGGCGCTAGCGGATCCTACGAGCAGTACTTC. The encoded protein is CAISGKGASGSYEQYF.

This clonotype appeared a few times. This rearrangement joins TRBV28 to TRBJ1-5; 7 bases agree with TRBD1. CDR3 length: 13 amino acids. Germline CDR1 reads MDHEN; CDR2 reads SYDVKM. Germline trimming cut 5 bases from V and 6 bases from J; bases unmatched to any gene: 4. CDR3 sequence: CASSTGQVQPQHF. CDR3 bases: TGTGCCAGCAGTACAGGACAGGTTCAGCCCCAGCATTTT. Complete variable domain (other parts from reference TRBV28 and TRBJ1-5): DVKVTQSSRYLVKRTGEKVFLECVQDMDHENMFWYRQDPGLGLRLIYFSYDVKMKEKGDIPEGYSVSREKKERFSLILESASTNQTSMYLCASSTGQVQPQHFGDGTRLSIL.

This clonotype came up many times. The rearrangement links TRBV11-2 to TRBJ1-4; D is unresolved. The germline V gene has CDR1 SGHAT and CDR2 FQNNGV. This CDR3 has 15 amino acids. Trimming stripped 3 bases from V and 3 bases from J, with 11 bases between. CDR3 region: CASSFVDSSNEKLFF. The CDR3 DNA sequence: TGTGCCAGCAGCTTTGTCGACTCCTCTAATGAAAAACTGTTTTTT.

This clonotype was counted a few times. The V and J genes are TRBV20-1 and TRBJ2-7; 7 bases align to TRBD1. Per the germline V gene, CDR1 is DFQATT and CDR2 is SNEGSKA (reference sequence). CDR3 length: 13 residues. Trimming removed 0 bases from V and 5 bases from J; junction bases left unmatched: 4. The CDR3 region has the DNA TGCAGTGCTAGAGATAGGGGACAGAACGAGCAGTACTTC. Encoded protein: CSARDRGQNEQYF.

The V gene is TRBV5-1, the J gene TRBJ2-3; D is possibly TRBD1 (6 bases). The germline V gene encodes CDR1 SGHRS and CDR2 YFSETQ. This CDR3 spans 14 amino acids. V was clipped by 4 bases and J by 2 bases, with 11 bases between them. CDR3 sequence (DNA): TGCGCCAGCAGCCCTCGGACAGTCACAGATACGCAGTATTTT. Its translation: CASSPRTVTDTQYF.

The table lists this clonotype with many counts. The chain is built from TRBV27 and TRBJ1-2; TRBD1 aligns across 8 bases. J lost 4 bases, V lost 6 bases, and 4 bases had no gene match. The CDR3 consists of 13 residues. The germline gives CDR1 MNHEY, CDR2 SMNVEV (reference sequence). CDR3 DNA: TGTGCCAGCAGCCTGGACAGGGCCTATGGCTACACCTTC. Its translation: CASSLDRAYGYTF.

This clonotype was counted ten times or more. J is TRBJ2-6 and V is TRBV20-1, with D tentatively TRBD1 (5 bases). Per the germline V gene, CDR1 is DFQATT and CDR2 is SNEGSKA (reference sequence). Trimming cost V 7 bases and J 0 bases, with 10 bases left between them. The CDR3 covers 14 residues. CDR3 region: CSGYRSSGANVLTF. DNA of the CDR3: TGCAGTGGGTACAGGAGCTCTGGGGCCAACGTCCTGACTTTC.

As to this clonotype: The junction does not match germline at one end; this may be a read error. CDR3: CSARDLAGLSFNEQFF. CDR3 nucleotides: TGCAGTGCTAGAGATTTGGCGGGGTTGTCCTTCAATGAGCAGTTCTTC. The chain uses TRBV20-1 and TRBJ2-1, with TRBD2 as a possible D gene (6 bases). CDR3 length: 16 amino acids. Germline CDR1 reads DFQATT; CDR2 reads SNEGSKA (reference sequence).

This clonotype occurred a few times. V and J are TRBV4-2 and TRBJ1-1; 8 bases match TRBD1. Germline V lookup: CDR1 LGHNA, CDR2 YNFKEQ. Losses at the gene ends were 5 bases for V and 3 bases for J; bases not matched to a gene: 5. The CDR3 loop spans 14 amino acids. The CDR3 DNA is TGTGCCAGCAGCGGAGCGACAGGGGACACTGAAGCTTTCTTT. This sequence encodes CASSGATGDTEAFF.